Listed below are T cell receptor beta chains from one sample, sequenced in a study of blood T cell repertoires in COVID-19. Using immunoSEQ multiplex PCR, the repertoire was profiled, and TCRdb retains in-frame clones only, with some absent. The repertoire consists of around 150,000 clones, with 85% to 90% occurring once and the leading ten covering approximately 10%. Sequencing used peripheral blood. These receptors were taken from a woman between 70 and 85 years old with COVID-19, enrolled during active disease. The CDR3 runs from the conserved cysteine through the conserved F or W. D genes are given only for firm matches. Clone size is given for some rows only: seen once, a few or many times, or a class if the clone is expanded.

D	V	size	J	CDR3	DNA
NA	TRBV3-1/TRBV3-2	NA	TRBJ2-7	CASSQAPQGSEQYF	TGTGCCAGCAGCCAAGCTCCGCAGGGCTCCGAGCAGTACTTC
TRBD1	TRBV2	many	TRBJ1-2	CASSESRDRGYGYTF	TGTGCCAGCAGTGAATCCCGAGACAGGGGCTATGGCTACACCTTC
TRBD2	TRBV28	NA	TRBJ2-5	CASSSAPTLAGVQETQYF	TGTGCCAGCAGTTCCGCCCCGACCCTAGCGGGGGTTCAAGAGACCCAGTACTTC
NA	TRBV6-5	NA	TRBJ1-6	CASSYSTGYYSPLHF	TGTGCCAGCAGTTACTCGACGGGGTATTATTCACCCCTCCACTTT
TRBD2	TRBV10-3	NA	TRBJ2-5	CAISPSGGGETQYF	TGTGCCATCAGTCCTAGCGGGGGTGGGGAGACCCAGTACTTC
NA	TRBV28	NA	TRBJ1-2	CASSGGVYYGYTF	TGTGCCAGCTCCGGCGGAGTCTATTATGGCTACACCTTC
TRBD1	TRBV3-1/TRBV3-2	NA	TRBJ1-1	CASSPTGDRGGTEAFF	TGTGCCAGCAGCCCTACTGGTGACAGGGGAGGCACTGAAGCTTTCTTT
NA	TRBV9	NA	TRBJ1-4	CASSVRTGVGEKLFF	TGTGCCAGCAGCGTAAGGACGGGGGTGGGTGAAAAACTGTTTTTT
NA	TRBV5-5	NA	TRBJ1-2	CASSLDPGYGYTF	TGTGCCAGCAGCTTGGACCCGGGTTATGGCTACACCTTC
TRBD1	TRBV18	NA	TRBJ1-3	CASSRQQQGGGNTIYF	TGTGCCAGCTCACGACAACAACAGGGGGGCGGAAACACCATATATTTT
TRBD2	TRBV3-1/TRBV3-2	NA	TRBJ2-1	CASSQDGGAPGYNEQFF	TGTGCCAGCAGCCAAGACGGGGGGGCCCCCGGGTACAATGAGCAGTTCTTC
NA	TRBV27	few	TRBJ1-5	CASSLFPAGRGSNQPQHF	TGTGCCAGCAGTTTATTCCCGGCAGGGAGGGGGAGCAATCAGCCCCAGCATTTT
NA	TRBV9	NA	TRBJ2-3	CASSVNSNTDTQYF	TGTGCCAGCAGCGTCAACTCAAACACAGATACGCAGTATTTT
NA	TRBV7-8	NA	TRBJ1-2	CASSLELTGHYGYTF	TGTGCCAGCAGCTTAGAACTAACAGGGCACTATGGCTACACCTTC
NA	TRBV5-1	NA	TRBJ2-1	CASSLSGLYNEQFF	TGCGCCAGCAGCCTTTCGGGACTTTACAATGAGCAGTTCTTC
NA	TRBV10-3	NA	TRBJ2-7	CAISESGQGLGEQYF	TGTGCCATCAGTGAGTCGGGTCAGGGGCTAGGCGAGCAGTACTTC
TRBD2	TRBV18	NA	TRBJ2-5	CASSPMGGQETQYF	TGTGCCAGCTCACCAATGGGGGGGCAAGAGACCCAGTACTTC
NA	TRBV15	NA	TRBJ2-7	CATSPSASSYEQYF	TGTGCCACCAGCCCTTCCGCCAGCTCCTACGAGCAGTACTTC
NA	TRBV21-1	NA	TRBJ1-1	CASSLWEGPGRGTEAFF	TGTGCCAGCAGCCTATGGGAAGGACCAGGGCGGGGCACTGAAGCTTTCTTT
NA	TRBV5-1	NA	TRBJ2-5	CASSLGQVAQETQYF	TGCGCCAGCAGCTTGGGACAGGTGGCCCAGGAGACCCAGTACTTC
NA	TRBV2	NA	TRBJ1-2	CASSTSDYGYTF	TGTGCCAGCAGTACTAGTGACTATGGCTACACCTTC
NA	TRBV28	NA	TRBJ1-4	CASSLGGVGNEKLFF	TGTGCCAGCAGTTTAGGAGGGGTCGGTAATGAAAAACTGTTTTTT
TRBD1	TRBV15	NA	TRBJ2-5	CATSGSGTGWGETQYF	TGTGCCACCAGCGGTTCCGGGACAGGGTGGGGAGAGACCCAGTACTTC
NA	TRBV10-3	NA	TRBJ1-3	CAIRPGDSGNTIYF	TGTGCCATCAGACCGGGAGACTCTGGAAACACCATATATTTT
NA	TRBV28	NA	TRBJ1-4	CASSLSTGRINEKLFF	TGTGCCAGCAGTCTCTCGACAGGCCGAATTAATGAAAAACTGTTTTTT
TRBD2	TRBV9	NA	TRBJ2-3	CASSEASGGDSTDTQYF	TGTGCCAGCAGCGAGGCTAGCGGGGGGGATAGCACAGATACGCAGTATTTT
NA	TRBV15	NA	TRBJ1-2	CATSRDQVNYGYTF	TGTGCCACCAGCAGAGATCAGGTTAACTATGGCTACACCTTC
NA	TRBV20-1	NA	TRBJ2-1	CSATYNEQFF	TGCAGTGCCACTTACAATGAGCAGTTCTTC
NA	TRBV30	NA	TRBJ2-7	CAWSLGGASYEQYF	TGTGCCTGGAGTTTGGGAGGAGCATCCTACGAGCAGTACTTC
NA	TRBV5-5	NA	TRBJ1-3	CASSLATGNSGNTIYF	TGTGCCAGCAGCTTGGCTACAGGAAACTCTGGAAACACCATATATTTT
TRBD1	TRBV18	NA	TRBJ1-2	CASSPQLRGHYGYTF	TGTGCCAGCTCACCGCAACTCAGGGGGCACTATGGCTACACCTTC
NA	TRBV12-3/TRBV12-4	NA	TRBJ1-1	CASSFSGDTEAFF	TGTGCCAGCAGTTTCTCCGGGGACACTGAAGCTTTCTTT
NA	TRBV18	NA	TRBJ1-2	CASSPATDGYTF	TGTGCCAGCTCACCCGCGACAGATGGCTACACCTTC
NA	TRBV7-3	NA	TRBJ1-1	CASSLTGGPSEAFF	TGTGCCAGCAGCCTAACAGGCGGGCCTTCTGAAGCTTTCTTT
NA	TRBV12-5	NA	TRBJ2-5	CASGPREDQETQYF	TGTGCTAGTGGTCCCCGAGAGGACCAAGAGACCCAGTACTTC
TRBD2	TRBV11-2	NA	TRBJ2-1	CASSLGLAGGIEQFF	TGTGCCAGCAGCTTAGGACTAGCGGGGGGAATTGAGCAGTTCTTC
TRBD1	TRBV5-5	NA	TRBJ2-5	CASSRRPGQGQETQYF	TGTGCCAGCAGCCGCAGACCGGGACAGGGCCAAGAGACCCAGTACTTC
TRBD1	TRBV6-6	NA	TRBJ1-2	CASSQPGTGGVYGYTF	TGTGCCAGCAGTCAGCCCGGGACAGGGGGCGTCTATGGCTACACCTTC
NA	TRBV9	NA	TRBJ1-1	CASSVGQGRYTEAFF	TGTGCCAGCAGCGTAGGGCAGGGCAGATACACTGAAGCTTTCTTT
TRBD1	TRBV7-2	NA	TRBJ2-1	CASRRGQGPYNEQFF	TGTGCCAGCAGGAGAGGACAGGGCCCCTACAATGAGCAGTTCTTC
TRBD1	TRBV6-5	NA	TRBJ1-1	CASIQGAWNTEAFF	TGTGCCAGCATTCAGGGGGCTTGGAACACTGAAGCTTTCTTT
NA	TRBV28	NA	TRBJ1-4	CASSFRRVSGEKLFF	TGTGCCAGCAGTTTCCGTCGGGTCTCTGGTGAAAAACTGTTTTTT
TRBD1	TRBV18	NA	TRBJ1-1	CASSRRTGVTEAFF	TGTGCCAGCTCGCGGCGGACAGGGGTTACTGAAGCTTTCTTT
NA	TRBV19	once	TRBJ1-5	CASSMGRSGDQPQHF	TGTGCCAGTAGTATGGGACGGTCGGGGGATCAGCCCCAGCATTTT
NA	TRBV6-5	once	TRBJ1-3	CASSYSPRNSGNTIYF	TGTGCCAGCAGTTACTCCCCCAGGAACTCTGGAAACACCATATATTTT